Presented here are 21 T cell receptor beta chains from one specimen sequenced in a study of shared clonotypes between healthy human individuals. Clones were sequenced by immunoSEQ multiplex PCR, and TCRdb holds only the in-frame ones, with some missing. This repertoire shows approximately 640,000 clones, about 92% found once; its top ten account for 34%. The specimen was memory CD8+ T cells from PBMCs. The subset was: CD45RO+ cells pooled with CCR7-negative TemRA cells. The receptors were sampled from a man between 18 and 29 years old in good health. Some clones in this sample may be carry-over from other donors' samples.

The V call is TRBV28, the J call TRBJ2-1; D is uncertain. The CDR3 spans 11 residues. The germline CDR1 and CDR2 sequences are MDHEN and SYDVKM. The V end was cut by 7 bases, the J end by 4 bases, with 5 bases between. CDR3 sequence: CASTTYNEQFF. The CDR3 DNA reads TGTGCCAGCACTACATACAATGAGCAGTTCTTC. The full variable domain, completed using reference TRBV28 and TRBJ2-1, is DVKVTQSSRYLVKRTGEKVFLECVQDMDHENMFWYRQDPGLGLRLIYFSYDVKMKEKGDIPEGYSVSREKKERFSLILESASTNQTSMYLCASTTYNEQFFGPGTRLTVL.

The chain employs TRBV27 and TRBJ1-5, with D possibly TRBD1 on 6 matching bases. The CDR3 runs 14 residues. Germline CDR1 MNHEY, CDR2 SMNVEV (reference sequence). V dropped 2 bases and J dropped 6 bases, with 11 bases sitting between them. The CDR3 here is CASSLGGASQPQHF. DNA of the CDR3: TGTGCCAGCAGTTTAGGGGGGGCTAGTCAGCCCCAGCATTTT.

The CDR3: CASSFPTGSSYEQYF. Written as DNA, the CDR3 is TGTGCCAGCAGCTTCCCGACAGGGTCGTCCTACGAGCAGTACTTC. The chain recombines TRBV5-4 with TRBJ2-7, with TRBD1 identical over 7 bases. The CDR3 runs to 15 residues. Trimming cost V 2 bases and J 1 base; bases outside gene matches: 6. Germline V gene data show CDR1 as SGHNT and CDR2 as YYREEE (reference sequence).

The chain recombines TRBV6-1 with TRBJ2-7; 11 bases fit TRBD1. The CDR3 contains 14 residues. The germline CDR1 and CDR2 sequences are MNHNS and SASEGT. Unmatched junction bases numbered 5, after V lost 5 bases and J lost 5 bases. The CDR3 nucleotides read TGTGCCAGCAGTTGGACAGGGGGCATCGACGAGCAGTACTTC. Amino acid sequence: CASSWTGGIDEQYF.

The V call is TRBV14, the J call TRBJ2-6, with D unresolved. Trimming shortened V by 1 base and J by 0 bases, and 13 bases separated the two germline ends. The germline gives CDR1 SGHDN, CDR2 FVKESK. The CDR3 covers 18 residues. This chain's CDR3 is CASSQGYILGSGANVLTF. DNA of the CDR3: TGTGCCAGCAGCCAAGGGTACATCTTGGGCTCTGGGGCCAACGTCCTGACTTTC.

The genes are TRBV11-2 and TRBJ1-1, with 8 bases lining up with TRBD1. This CDR3 contains 14 residues. V shed 6 bases, J shed 8 bases, and the junction held 11 bases outside the gene matches. Germline V CDR1 and CDR2: SGHAT, FQNNGV. CDR3 loop: CASSPTPGGTEAFF. The DNA for the CDR3 is TGTGCCAGCAGTCCGACACCAGGGGGCACAGAAGCTTTCTTT.

CDR3 region: CASSGLPVAGLTGELFF. The DNA for the CDR3 is TGTGCCAGCAGCGGACTGCCGGTAGCGGGACTCACCGGGGAGCTGTTTTTT. The chain links TRBV27 to TRBJ2-2, with 8 nucleotides matching TRBD2. V lost 6 bases to trimming and J lost 4 bases; unmatched junction nucleotides: 13. The germline gives CDR1 MNHEY, CDR2 SMNVEV (reference sequence). The CDR3 spans 17 residues.

The genes are TRBV28 and TRBJ2-7; 10 positions agree with TRBD1. CDR3 length equals 15 residues. V gave up 5 bases and J gave up 2 bases; unmatched junction bases: 6. Germline V gene sequence: CDR1 MDHEN, CDR2 SYDVKM. The DNA for the CDR3 is TGTGCCAGCAGTCCCGGGACAGGGGTCCCCTACGAGCAGTACTTC. Translating it yields CASSPGTGVPYEQYF.

The count of this clone is one. V gene TRBV7-9 combines with J gene TRBJ1-1, with TRBD1 as a possible D gene (6 bases). Germline CDR1 is SEHNR and CDR2 is FQNEAQ (reference sequence). The CDR3 consists of 15 residues. The V gene lost 5 bases and the J gene lost 5 bases, with 18 bases spanning the gap. The CDR3 DNA reads as TGTGCCAGCAGCCACCCAGAGAGGGGGGGAACTGAAGCTTTCTTT. Translation gives CASSHPERGGTEAFF.

Of note for this clone: A far larger clone is a single base away, which makes a read error likely. The chain uses TRBV29-1 and TRBJ1-1; D is perhaps TRBD1 (6 bases). Germline-derived CDR1 and CDR2 are SQVTM and ANQGSEA. V lost 3 bases and J lost 7, with 15 bases in between. This CDR3 comprises 13 residues. The CDR3, as DNA: TGCAGCGTTGAGGACAGCGGGGCTTTTGAAGCTTTCTTT. It translates to CSVEDSGAFEAFF. Complete variable domain (other parts from reference TRBV29-1 and TRBJ1-1): SAVISQKPSRDICQRGTSLTIQCQVDSQVTMMFWYRQQPGQSLTLIATANQGSEATYESGFVIDKFPISRPNLTFSTLTVSNMSPEDSSIYLCSVEDSGAFEAFFGQGTRLTVV.

The chain links TRBV19 to TRBJ2-7; 8 nucleotides match TRBD2. CDR1 is LNHDA and CDR2 is SQIVND in the germline V gene (reference sequence). V trimming: 5 bases; J trimming: 4 bases; junction bases outside the gene matches: 7. CDR3 length: 14 amino acids. The CDR3 loop reads CASSLSGGRYEQYF. The CDR3 DNA reads as TGTGCCAGTAGTCTCAGCGGGGGTCGTTACGAGCAGTACTTC.

The genes are TRBV5-5 and TRBJ2-7, with 10 bases aligning to TRBD2. Germline V gene lookup returns CDR1 SGHKS and CDR2 YYEKEE (reference sequence). V lost 0 bases and J lost 4; bases outside the gene matches: 4. This CDR3 has 15 amino acids. For the CDR3, the DNA is TGTGCCAGCAGCTTGGCCCCTAGCGGGAGTTACGAGCAGTACTTC. Protein product: CASSLAPSGSYEQYF.

This clone was observed a few times. The V and J genes are TRBV7-9 and TRBJ2-2; D remains ambiguous. Trimming shortened V by 11 bases and J by 2 bases, and 9 bases separated the two germline ends. CDR3 length: 12 amino acids. Germline V gene sequence: CDR1 SEHNR, CDR2 FQNEAQ (reference sequence). The CDR3 region is CARLGNTGELFF. CDR3 sequence (DNA): TGTGCCCGTCTGGGTAACACCGGGGAGCTGTTTTTT.

V is TRBV19 and J is TRBJ2-1, with a weak D call TRBD1 (6 bases). The CDR3 loop spans 12 amino acids. V shed 4 bases and J shed 6 bases, with 7 bases lying between them. From germline, CDR1 is LNHDA and CDR2 SQIVND (reference sequence). The CDR3 coding sequence is TGTGCCAGTAGTACACAGGGCAATGAGCAGTTCTTC. Residues: CASSTQGNEQFF.

The V and J genes are TRBV19 and TRBJ2-7; 13 bases are shared with TRBD2. Germline V gene sequence: CDR1 LNHDA, CDR2 SQIVND (reference sequence). This CDR3 has 15 amino acids. Trimming took 5 bases from V and 4 from J; bases not matched to a gene: 5. The CDR3 sequence: CASSAGLAGAYEQYF. In DNA form, the CDR3 reads TGTGCCAGTAGTGCCGGACTAGCGGGAGCTTACGAGCAGTACTTC.

The CDR3 coding sequence is TGTGCCAGCAGTTTATCGGGGGCGCGAACCGGGGAGCTGTTTTTT. Protein product: CASSLSGARTGELFF. The chain employs TRBV27 and TRBJ2-2, with a weak D call TRBD1 (6 bases). CDR1 is MNHEY and CDR2 is SMNVEV in the germline V gene (reference sequence). V was pared by 0 bases and J by 5 bases, with 10 bases between. The CDR3 sequence is 15 residues long.

This chain uses TRBV27 with TRBJ2-7, with TRBD1 matching 7 bases. The CDR3 sequence is 15 residues long. The V gene end was trimmed by 5 bases and the J gene end by 3 bases; junction bases not matched to a gene: 10. The germline V gene encodes CDR1 MNHEY and CDR2 SMNVEV (reference sequence). The CDR3 reads CASSTRQGLYYEQYF. The CDR3 nucleotides are TGTGCCAGCAGTACACGACAGGGTCTCTACTACGAGCAGTACTTC.

V gene TRBV5-6 combines with J gene TRBJ2-1; TRBD1 matches 10 bases. The CDR3 spans 13 residues. CDR1 SGHDT and CDR2 YYEEEE come from the germline V gene. Germline trimming cut 4 bases from V and 9 bases from J; bases unmatched to any gene: 4. The CDR3 DNA follows: TGTGCCAGCAGCCCGACAGGGGGCGGTGAGCAGTTCTTC. The encoded protein is CASSPTGGGEQFF. The complete variable domain, with remaining parts taken from reference TRBV5-6 and TRBJ2-1, reads DAGVTQSPTHLIKTRGQQVTLRCSPKSGHDTVSWYQQALGQGPQFIFQYYEEEERQRGNFPDRFSGHQFPNYSSELNVNALLLGDSALYLCASSPTGGGEQFFGPGTRLTVL.

Here the CDR3 reads CASSDSGPQFYEQYF. CDR3 nucleotides: TGTGCCAGCAGTGACTCTGGGCCGCAGTTTTACGAGCAGTACTTC. The chain carries TRBV2 and TRBJ2-7, with D unresolved. V was shortened by 3 bases and J by 4 bases, with 16 bases between the two germline ends. CDR3 length: 15 residues. Germline V gene lookup returns CDR1 SNHLY and CDR2 FYNNEI.

The chain combines TRBV5-4 with TRBJ1-1; tentative D call: TRBD1 (5 bases). Trimming removed 4 bases from V and 1 base from J, with 8 bases in between. CDR3 length: 13 residues. Germline CDR1 is SGHNT and CDR2 is YYREEE (reference sequence). CDR3 nucleotide sequence: TGTGCCAGCAGCCGGGACGGGAACACTGAAGCTTTCTTT. Protein product: CASSRDGNTEAFF.

The J gene is TRBJ1-1, the V gene TRBV7-8; D not resolved. The CDR3 has 11 amino acids. Germline CDR1 SGHVS, CDR2 FQNEAQ. V lost 2 bases and J 5 bases, leaving 3 bases between the germline ends. This CDR3 reads CASSLQTEAFF. CDR3 nucleotide sequence: TGTGCCAGCAGCTTACAAACTGAAGCTTTCTTT.